The clone carrying this T cell receptor (beta chain) was detected many times. What it recognizes is unknown. This entry comes from a study of response to subunit inactivated influenza vaccine. Findings of the study overall: The authors put forward the suggestion that each seasonal influenza vaccination may bring in only a limited number of new T cells.

TCRdb reprocessed the RT-PCR reads with MiXCR, giving one entry per CDR3 protein. This table holds hundreds of thousands of distinct CDR3 sequences, approximately 15% found once. V gave up 6 bases and J gave up 4 bases; unmatched junction bases: 7. CDR3 length equals 13 residues. Germline V gene lookup returns CDR1 DFQATT and CDR2 SNEGSKA (reference sequence). The sequences come from PBMCs from blood, collected about 14 days before vaccination. The TCR was taken from a man in his forties or fifties who received an inactivated influenza vaccine. The rearrangement uses TRBV20-1 and TRBJ1-2, with 8 bases matching TRBD1. The CDR3 DNA follows: TGCAGTGCAGGACAGGGAGTTGGCTATGGCTACACCTTC. Its protein product is CSAGQGVGYGYTF.